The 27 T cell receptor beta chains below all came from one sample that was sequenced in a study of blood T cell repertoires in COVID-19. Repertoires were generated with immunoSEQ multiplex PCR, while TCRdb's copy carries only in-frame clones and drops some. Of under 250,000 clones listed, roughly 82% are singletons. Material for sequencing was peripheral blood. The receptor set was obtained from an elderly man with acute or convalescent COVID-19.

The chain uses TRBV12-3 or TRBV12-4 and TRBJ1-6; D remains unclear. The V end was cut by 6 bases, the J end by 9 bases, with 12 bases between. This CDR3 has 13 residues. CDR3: CASSSPPGSPLHF. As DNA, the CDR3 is TGTGCCAGCAGCTCCCCCCCCGGTTCACCCCTCCACTTT.

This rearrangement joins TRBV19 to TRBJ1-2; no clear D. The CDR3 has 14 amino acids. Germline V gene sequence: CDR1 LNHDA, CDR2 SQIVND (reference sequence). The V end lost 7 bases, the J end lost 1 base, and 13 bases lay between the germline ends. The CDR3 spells CASTSRRINYGYTF. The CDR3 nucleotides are TGTGCCAGTACATCCAGAAGAATTAACTATGGCTACACCTTC.

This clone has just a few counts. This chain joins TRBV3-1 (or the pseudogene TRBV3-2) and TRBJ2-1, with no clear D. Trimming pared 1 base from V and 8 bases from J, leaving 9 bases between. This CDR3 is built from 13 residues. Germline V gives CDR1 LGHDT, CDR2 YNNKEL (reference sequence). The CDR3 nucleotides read TGTGCCAGCAGCCAAGGAGGAATTCATGAGCAGTTCTTC. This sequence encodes CASSQGGIHEQFF.

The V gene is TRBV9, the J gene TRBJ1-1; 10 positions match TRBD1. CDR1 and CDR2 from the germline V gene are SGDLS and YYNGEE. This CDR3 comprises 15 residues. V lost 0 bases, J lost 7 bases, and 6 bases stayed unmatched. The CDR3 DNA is TGTGCCAGCAGCGTAGGAGTAGGGACAGGGGTTGAAGCTTTCTTT. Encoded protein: CASSVGVGTGVEAFF.

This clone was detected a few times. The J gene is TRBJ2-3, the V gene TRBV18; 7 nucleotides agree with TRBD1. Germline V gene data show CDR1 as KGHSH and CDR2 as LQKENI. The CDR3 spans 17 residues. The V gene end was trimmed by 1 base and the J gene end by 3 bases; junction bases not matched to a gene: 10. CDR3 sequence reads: CASSPLPQRGLTDTQYF. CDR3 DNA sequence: TGTGCCAGCTCACCACTCCCCCAAAGGGGGCTAACAGATACGCAGTATTTT. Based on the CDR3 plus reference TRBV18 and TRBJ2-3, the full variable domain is NAGVMQNPRHLVRRRGQEARLRCSPMKGHSHVYWYRQLPEEGLKFMVYLQKENIIDESGMPKERFSAEFPKEGPSILRIQQVVRGDSAAYFCASSPLPQRGLTDTQYFGPGTRLTVL.

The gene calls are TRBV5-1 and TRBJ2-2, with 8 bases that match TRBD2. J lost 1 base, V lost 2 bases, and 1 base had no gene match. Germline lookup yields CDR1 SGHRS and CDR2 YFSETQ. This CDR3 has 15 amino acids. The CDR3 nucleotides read TGCGCCAGCAGCTTTAGCGGGGAGAACACCGGGGAGCTGTTTTTT. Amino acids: CASSFSGENTGELFF.

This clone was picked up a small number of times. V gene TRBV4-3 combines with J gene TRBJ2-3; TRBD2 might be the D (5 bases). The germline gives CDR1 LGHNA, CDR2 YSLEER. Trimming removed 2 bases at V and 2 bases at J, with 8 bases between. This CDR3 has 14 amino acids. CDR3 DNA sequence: TGCGCCAGCAGCCAATCCCGGGACACAGATACGCAGTATTTT. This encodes CASSQSRDTDTQYF.

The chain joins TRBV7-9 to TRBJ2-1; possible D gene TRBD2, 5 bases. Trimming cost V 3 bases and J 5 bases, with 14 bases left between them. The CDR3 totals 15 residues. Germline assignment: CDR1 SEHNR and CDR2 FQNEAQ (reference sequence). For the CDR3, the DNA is TGTGCCAGCAGCTTCTTCCTCCGGGGAAACAATGAGCAGTTCTTC. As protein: CASSFFLRGNNEQFF.

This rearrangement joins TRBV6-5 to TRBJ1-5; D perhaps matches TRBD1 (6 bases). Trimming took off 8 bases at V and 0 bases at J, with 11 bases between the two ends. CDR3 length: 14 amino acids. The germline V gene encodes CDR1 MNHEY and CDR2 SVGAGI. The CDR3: CASADSYSNQPQHF. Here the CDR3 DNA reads TGTGCCAGCGCGGACAGTTATAGCAATCAGCCCCAGCATTTT.

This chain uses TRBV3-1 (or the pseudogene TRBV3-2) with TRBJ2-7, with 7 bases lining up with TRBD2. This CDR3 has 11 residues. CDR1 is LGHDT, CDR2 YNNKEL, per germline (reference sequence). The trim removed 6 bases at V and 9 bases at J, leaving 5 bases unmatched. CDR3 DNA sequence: TGTGCCAGCAGAATGGGAGGGGTGCAGTACTTC. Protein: CASRMGGVQYF.

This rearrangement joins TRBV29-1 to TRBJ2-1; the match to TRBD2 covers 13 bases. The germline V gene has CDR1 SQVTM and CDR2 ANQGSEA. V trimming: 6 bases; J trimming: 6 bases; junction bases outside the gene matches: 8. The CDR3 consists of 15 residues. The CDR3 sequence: CSVPTSGRAGNEQFF. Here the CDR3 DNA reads TGCAGCGTCCCTACTAGCGGGAGGGCGGGCAATGAGCAGTTCTTC.

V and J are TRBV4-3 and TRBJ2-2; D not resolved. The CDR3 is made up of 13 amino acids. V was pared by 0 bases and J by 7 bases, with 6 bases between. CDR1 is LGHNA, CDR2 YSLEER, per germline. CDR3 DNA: TGCGCCAGCAGCCAAGATCTTTTCGGGGAGCTGTTTTTT. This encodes CASSQDLFGELFF.

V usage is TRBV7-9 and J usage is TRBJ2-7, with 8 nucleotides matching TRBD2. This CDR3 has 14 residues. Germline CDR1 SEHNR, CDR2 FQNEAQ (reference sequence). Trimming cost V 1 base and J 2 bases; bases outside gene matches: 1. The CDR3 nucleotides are TGTGCCAGCAGCTTAGGTAGCGGGACCTACGAGCAGTACTTC. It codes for CASSLGSGTYEQYF.

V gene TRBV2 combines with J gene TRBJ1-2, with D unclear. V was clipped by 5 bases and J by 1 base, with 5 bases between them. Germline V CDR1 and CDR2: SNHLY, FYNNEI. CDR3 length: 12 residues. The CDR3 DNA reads TGTGCCAGCAGTAACAGTAACTATGGCTACACCTTC. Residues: CASSNSNYGYTF.

This CDR3 is CASSDRAWEKLFF. CDR3 coding DNA: TGTGCCAGCAGCGACAGGGCCTGGGAAAAACTGTTTTTT. V gene TRBV6-5 combines with J gene TRBJ1-4; 7 nucleotides align to TRBD1. Germline CDR1 and CDR2: MNHEY and SVGAGI. The CDR3 has 13 amino acids. The V segment lost 6 bases and the J segment 8 bases; nucleotides outside the gene matches: 6.

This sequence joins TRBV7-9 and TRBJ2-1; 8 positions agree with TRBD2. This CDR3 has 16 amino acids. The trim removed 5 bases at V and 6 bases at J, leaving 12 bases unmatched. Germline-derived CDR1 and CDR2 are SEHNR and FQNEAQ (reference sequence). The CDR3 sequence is CASSPGSGAGGNEQFF. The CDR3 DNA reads TGTGCCAGCAGCCCCGGAAGTGGCGCGGGAGGCAATGAGCAGTTCTTC.

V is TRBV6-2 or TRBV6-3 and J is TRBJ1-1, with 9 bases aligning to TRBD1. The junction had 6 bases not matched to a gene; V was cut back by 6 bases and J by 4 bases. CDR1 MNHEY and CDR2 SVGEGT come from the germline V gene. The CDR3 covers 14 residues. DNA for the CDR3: TGTGCCAGCAGCCCCACAGGGGGCCGCACTGAAGCTTTCTTT. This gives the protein CASSPTGGRTEAFF.

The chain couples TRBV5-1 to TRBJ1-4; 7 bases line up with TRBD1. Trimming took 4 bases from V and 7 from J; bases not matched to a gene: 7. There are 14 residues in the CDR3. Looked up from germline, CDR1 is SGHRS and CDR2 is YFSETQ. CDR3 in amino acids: CASSPTGPGEKLFF. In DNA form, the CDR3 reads TGCGCCAGCAGCCCGACAGGGCCAGGTGAAAAACTGTTTTTT.

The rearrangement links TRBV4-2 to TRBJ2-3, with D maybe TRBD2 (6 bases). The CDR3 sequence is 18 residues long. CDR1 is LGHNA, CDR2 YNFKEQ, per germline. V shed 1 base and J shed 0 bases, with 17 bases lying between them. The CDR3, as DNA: TGTGCCAGCAGCCAAGGCGGGTGGGTAGCGGCTAGCACAGATACGCAGTATTTT. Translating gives CASSQGGWVAASTDTQYF.

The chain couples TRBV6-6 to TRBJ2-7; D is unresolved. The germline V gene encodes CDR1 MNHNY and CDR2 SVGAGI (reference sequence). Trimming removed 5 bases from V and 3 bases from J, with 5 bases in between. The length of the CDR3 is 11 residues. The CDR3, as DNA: TGTGCCAGCAGTAATCTCTACGAGCAGTACTTC. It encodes CASSNLYEQYF.

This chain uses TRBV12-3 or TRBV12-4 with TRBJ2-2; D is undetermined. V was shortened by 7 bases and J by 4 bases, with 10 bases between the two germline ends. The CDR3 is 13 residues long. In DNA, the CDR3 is TGTGCCAGCATCAAAGCCGCCACCGGGGAGCTGTTTTTT. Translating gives CASIKAATGELFF.

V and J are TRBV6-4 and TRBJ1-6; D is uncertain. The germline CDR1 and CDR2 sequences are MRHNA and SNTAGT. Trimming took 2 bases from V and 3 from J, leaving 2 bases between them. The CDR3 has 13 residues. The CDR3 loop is CASSDLYNSPLHF. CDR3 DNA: TGTGCCAGCAGTGACCTCTATAATTCACCCCTCCACTTT.

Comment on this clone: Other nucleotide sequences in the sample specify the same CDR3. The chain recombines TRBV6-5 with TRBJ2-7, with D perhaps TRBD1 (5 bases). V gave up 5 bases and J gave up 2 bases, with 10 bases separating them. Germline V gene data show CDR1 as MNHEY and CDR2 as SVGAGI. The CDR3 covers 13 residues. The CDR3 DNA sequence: TGTGCCAGCAGTCGTGGACAAGCCTACGAGCAGTACTTC. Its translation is CASSRGQAYEQYF.

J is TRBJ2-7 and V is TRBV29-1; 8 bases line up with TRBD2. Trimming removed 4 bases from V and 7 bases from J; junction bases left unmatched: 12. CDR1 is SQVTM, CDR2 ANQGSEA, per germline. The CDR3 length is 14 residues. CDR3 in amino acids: CSVVLQRGLTEQYF. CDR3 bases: TGCAGCGTTGTTCTCCAGCGGGGGCTTACAGAGCAGTACTTC.

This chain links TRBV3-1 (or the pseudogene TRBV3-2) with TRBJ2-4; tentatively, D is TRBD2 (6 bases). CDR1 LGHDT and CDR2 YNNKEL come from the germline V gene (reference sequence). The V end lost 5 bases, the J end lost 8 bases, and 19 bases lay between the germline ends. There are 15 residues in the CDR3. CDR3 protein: CASSFGGTREDIQYF. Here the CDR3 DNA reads TGTGCCAGCAGCTTTGGCGGGACTCGAGAGGACATTCAGTACTTC.

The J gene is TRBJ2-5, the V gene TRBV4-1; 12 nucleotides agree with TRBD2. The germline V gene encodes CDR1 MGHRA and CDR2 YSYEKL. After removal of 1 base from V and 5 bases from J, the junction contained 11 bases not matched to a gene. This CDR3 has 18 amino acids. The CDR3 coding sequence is TGCGCCAGCAGCCAAGTGCTAGCGGGGGGGGAATGGGGCGAGACCCAGTACTTC. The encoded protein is CASSQVLAGGEWGETQYF.

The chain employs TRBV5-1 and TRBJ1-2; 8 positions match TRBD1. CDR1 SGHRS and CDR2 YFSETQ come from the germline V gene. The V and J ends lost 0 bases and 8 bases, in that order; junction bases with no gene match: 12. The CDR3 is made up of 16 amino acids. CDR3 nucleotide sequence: TGCGCCAGCAGCTTGGGACAGGGGCCATCCCGAGCCGGCTACACCTTC. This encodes CASSLGQGPSRAGYTF.